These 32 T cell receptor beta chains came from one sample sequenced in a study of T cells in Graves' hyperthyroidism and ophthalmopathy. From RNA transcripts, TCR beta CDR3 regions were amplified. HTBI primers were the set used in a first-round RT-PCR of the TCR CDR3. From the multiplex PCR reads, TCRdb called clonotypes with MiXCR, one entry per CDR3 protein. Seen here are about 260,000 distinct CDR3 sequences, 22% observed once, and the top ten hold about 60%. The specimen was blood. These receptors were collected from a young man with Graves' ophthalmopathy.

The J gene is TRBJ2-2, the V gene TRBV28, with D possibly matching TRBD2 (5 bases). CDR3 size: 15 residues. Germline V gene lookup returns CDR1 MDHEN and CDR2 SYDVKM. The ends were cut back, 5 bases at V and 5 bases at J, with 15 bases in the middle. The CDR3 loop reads CASSRTRIGTGELFF. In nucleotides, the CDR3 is TGTGCCAGCAGTCGTACTAGGATCGGGACCGGGGAGCTGTTTTTT.

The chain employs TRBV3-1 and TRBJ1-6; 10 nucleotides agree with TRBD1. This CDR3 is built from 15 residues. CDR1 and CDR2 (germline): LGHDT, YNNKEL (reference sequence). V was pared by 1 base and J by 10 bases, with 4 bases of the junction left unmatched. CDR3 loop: CASSQARTGGSPLHF. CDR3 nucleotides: TGTGCCAGCAGCCAAGCTAGGACAGGGGGATCACCCCTCCACTTT. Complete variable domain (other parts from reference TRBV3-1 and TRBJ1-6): DTAVSQTPKYLVTQMGNDKSIKCEQNLGHDTMYWYKQDSKKFLKIMFSYNNKELIINETVPNRFSPKSPDKAHLNLHINSLELGDSAVYFCASSQARTGGSPLHFGNGTRLTVT.

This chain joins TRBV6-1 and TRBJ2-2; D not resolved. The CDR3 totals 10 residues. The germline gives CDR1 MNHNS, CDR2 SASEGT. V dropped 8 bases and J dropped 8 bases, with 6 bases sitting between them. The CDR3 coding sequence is TGTGCCAGCTGGAGAGGGGAGCTGTTTTTT. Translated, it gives CASWRGELFF.

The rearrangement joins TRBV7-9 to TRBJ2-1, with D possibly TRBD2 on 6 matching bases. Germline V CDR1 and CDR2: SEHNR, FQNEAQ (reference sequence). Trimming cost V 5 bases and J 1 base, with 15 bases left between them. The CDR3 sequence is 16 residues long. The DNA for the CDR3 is TGTGCCAGCAGCCCAGCCGGGACTGCTTCCTACAATGAGCAGTTCTTC. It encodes CASSPAGTASYNEQFF.

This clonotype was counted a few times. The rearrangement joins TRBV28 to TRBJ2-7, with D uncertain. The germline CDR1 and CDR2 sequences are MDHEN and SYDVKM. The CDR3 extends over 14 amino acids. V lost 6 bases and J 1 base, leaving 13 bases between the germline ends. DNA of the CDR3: TGTGCCAGCAGCCCAGAGATTTATTCCTACGAGCAGTACTTC. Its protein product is CASSPEIYSYEQYF.

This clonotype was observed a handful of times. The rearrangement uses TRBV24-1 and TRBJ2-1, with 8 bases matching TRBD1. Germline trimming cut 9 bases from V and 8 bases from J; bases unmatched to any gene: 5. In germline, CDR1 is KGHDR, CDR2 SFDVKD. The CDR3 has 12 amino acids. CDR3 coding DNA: TGTGCCACCGGACAGGGTAGCTATGAGCAGTTCTTC. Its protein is CATGQGSYEQFF.

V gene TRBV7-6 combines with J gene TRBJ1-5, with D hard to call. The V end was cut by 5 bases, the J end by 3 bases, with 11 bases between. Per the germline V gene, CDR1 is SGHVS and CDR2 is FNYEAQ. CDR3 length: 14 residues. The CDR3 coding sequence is TGTGCCAGCAGCGCCCGGGATAACAATCAGCCCCAGCATTTT. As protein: CASSARDNNQPQHF. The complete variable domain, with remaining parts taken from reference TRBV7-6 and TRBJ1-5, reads GAGVSQSPRYKVTKRGQDVALRCDPISGHVSLYWYRQALGQGPEFLTYFNYEAQQDKSGLPNDRFSAERPEGSISTLTIQRTEQRDSAMYRCASSARDNNQPQHFGDGTRLSIL.

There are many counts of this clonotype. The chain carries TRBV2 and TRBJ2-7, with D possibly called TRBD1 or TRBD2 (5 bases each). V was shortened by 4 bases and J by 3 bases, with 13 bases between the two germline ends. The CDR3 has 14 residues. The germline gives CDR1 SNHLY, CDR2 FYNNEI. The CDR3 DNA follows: TGTGCCAGCAGTGGTCCGGTGGGGGTCTACGAGCAGTACTTC. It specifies CASSGPVGVYEQYF. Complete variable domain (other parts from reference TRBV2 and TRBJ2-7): EPEVTQTPSHQVTQMGQEVILRCVPISNHLYFYWYRQILGQKVEFLVSFYNNEISEKSEIFDDQFSVERPDGSNFTLKIRSTKLEDSAMYFCASSGPVGVYEQYFGPGTRLTVT.

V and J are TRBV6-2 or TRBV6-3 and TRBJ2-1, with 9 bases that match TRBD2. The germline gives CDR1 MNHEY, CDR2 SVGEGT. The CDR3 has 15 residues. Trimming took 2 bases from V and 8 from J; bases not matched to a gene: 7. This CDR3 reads CASSYGAGGIDEQFF. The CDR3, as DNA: TGTGCCAGCAGTTACGGGGCGGGAGGGATCGATGAGCAGTTCTTC.

The CDR3, as DNA: TGTGCCAGTGCTACCGACAGGTTTGCGGGTTCGGGTCAGCCCCAGCATTTT. Translation gives CASATDRFAGSGQPQHF. This chain joins TRBV2 and TRBJ1-5, with a weak D call TRBD1 (6 bases). The CDR3 covers 17 residues. V was cut by 9 bases and J by 6 bases, with 27 bases left in between. Germline V gene lookup returns CDR1 SNHLY and CDR2 FYNNEI.

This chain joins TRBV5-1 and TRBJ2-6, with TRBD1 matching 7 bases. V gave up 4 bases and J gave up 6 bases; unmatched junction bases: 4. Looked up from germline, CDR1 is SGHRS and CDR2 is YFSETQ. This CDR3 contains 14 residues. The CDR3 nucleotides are TGCGCCAGCAGCCCCGAGGGGGCGGCCAACGTCCTGACTTTC. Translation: CASSPEGAANVLTF. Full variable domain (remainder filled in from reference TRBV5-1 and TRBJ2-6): KAGVTQTPRYLIKTRGQQVTLSCSPISGHRSVSWYQQTPGQGLQFLFEYFSETQRNKGNFPGRFSGRQFSNSRSEMNVSTLELGDSALYLCASSPEGAANVLTFGAGSRLTVL.

The CDR3 region has the DNA TGTGCCACCAGTGGGGGCGGGAGGCCCCGCATAGAGCAGTTCTTC. It translates to CATSGGGRPRIEQFF. The chain combines TRBV24-1 with TRBJ2-1; TRBD2 agrees at 8 bases. This CDR3 comprises 15 residues. V trimming: 5 bases; J trimming: 10 bases; junction bases outside the gene matches: 12. The V gene's germline CDR1 is KGHDR and CDR2 SFDVKD.

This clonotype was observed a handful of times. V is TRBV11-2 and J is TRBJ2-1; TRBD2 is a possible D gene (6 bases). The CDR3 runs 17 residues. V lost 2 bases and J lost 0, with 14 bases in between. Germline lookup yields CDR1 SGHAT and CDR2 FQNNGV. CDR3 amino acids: CASSLRPLGGSYNEQFF. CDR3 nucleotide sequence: TGTGCCAGCAGCTTAAGGCCCCTGGGGGGCTCCTACAATGAGCAGTTCTTC.

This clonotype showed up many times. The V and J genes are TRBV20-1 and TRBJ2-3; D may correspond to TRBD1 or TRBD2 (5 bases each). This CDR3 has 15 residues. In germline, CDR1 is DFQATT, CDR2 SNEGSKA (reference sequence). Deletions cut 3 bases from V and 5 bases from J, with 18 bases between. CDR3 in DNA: TGCAGTGCTAGCCCCAATGGCGCAGGGAGAGATACGCAGTATTTT. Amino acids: CSASPNGAGRDTQYF.

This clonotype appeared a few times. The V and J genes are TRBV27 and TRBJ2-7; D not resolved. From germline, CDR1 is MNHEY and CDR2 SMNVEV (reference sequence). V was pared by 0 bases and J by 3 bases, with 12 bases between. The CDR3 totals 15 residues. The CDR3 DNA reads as TGTGCCAGCAGTTTATCTGGTGTCCAGATCTACGAGCAGTACTTC. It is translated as CASSLSGVQIYEQYF.

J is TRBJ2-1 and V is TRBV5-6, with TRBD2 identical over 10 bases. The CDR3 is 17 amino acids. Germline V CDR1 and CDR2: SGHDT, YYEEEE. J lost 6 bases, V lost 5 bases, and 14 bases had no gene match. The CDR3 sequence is CASSSRLAGGVGNEQFF. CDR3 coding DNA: TGTGCCAGCAGTAGCAGACTAGCGGGTGGCGTGGGCAATGAGCAGTTCTTC.

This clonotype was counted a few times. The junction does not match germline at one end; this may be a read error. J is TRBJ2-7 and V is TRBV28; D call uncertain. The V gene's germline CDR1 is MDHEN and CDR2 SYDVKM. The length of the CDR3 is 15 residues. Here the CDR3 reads CAGSIDPRSSYEQYF. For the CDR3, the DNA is TGTGCCGGCAGTATCGATCCCAGGAGCTCCTACGAGCAGTACTTC.

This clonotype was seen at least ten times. The CDR3 DNA reads TGCGCCAGCAGCTTCCGACAGGCCGAGAACACTGAAGCTTTCTTT. Translated, it gives CASSFRQAENTEAFF. The chain links TRBV5-1 to TRBJ1-1; weak D call: TRBD1 (6 bases). The CDR3 loop spans 15 amino acids. Trimming removed 2 bases at V and 1 base at J, with 12 bases between. In germline, CDR1 is SGHRS, CDR2 YFSETQ.

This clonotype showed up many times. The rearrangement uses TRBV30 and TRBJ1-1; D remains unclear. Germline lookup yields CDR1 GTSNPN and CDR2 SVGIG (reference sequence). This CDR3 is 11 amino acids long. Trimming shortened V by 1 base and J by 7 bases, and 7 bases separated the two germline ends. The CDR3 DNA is TGTGCCTGGAGTGAAGAATATGAAGCTTTCTTT. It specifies CAWSEEYEAFF.

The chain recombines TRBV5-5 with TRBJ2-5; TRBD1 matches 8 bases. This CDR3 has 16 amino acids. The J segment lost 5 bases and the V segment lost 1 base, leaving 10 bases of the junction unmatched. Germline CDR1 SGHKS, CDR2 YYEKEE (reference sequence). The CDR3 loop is CASSLNDRGIRETQYF. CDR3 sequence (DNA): TGTGCCAGCAGCTTGAATGACAGGGGAATTCGGGAGACCCAGTACTTC.

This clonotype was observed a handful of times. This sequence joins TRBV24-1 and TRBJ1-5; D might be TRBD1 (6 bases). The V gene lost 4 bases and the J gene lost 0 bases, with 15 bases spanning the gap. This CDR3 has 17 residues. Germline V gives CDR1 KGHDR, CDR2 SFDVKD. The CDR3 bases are TGTGCCACCAGTGAGCCCAGGACAGTTTATAGCAATCAGCCCCAGCATTTT. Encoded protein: CATSEPRTVYSNQPQHF.

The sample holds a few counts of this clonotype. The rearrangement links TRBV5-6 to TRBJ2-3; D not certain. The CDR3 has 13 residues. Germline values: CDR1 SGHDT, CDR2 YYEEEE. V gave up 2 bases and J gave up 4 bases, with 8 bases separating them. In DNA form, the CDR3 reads TGTGCCAGCAGCTTAGCGCGCTCAGATACGCAGTATTTT. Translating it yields CASSLARSDTQYF. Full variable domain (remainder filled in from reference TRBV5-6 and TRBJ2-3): DAGVTQSPTHLIKTRGQQVTLRCSPKSGHDTVSWYQQALGQGPQFIFQYYEEEERQRGNFPDRFSGHQFPNYSSELNVNALLLGDSALYLCASSLARSDTQYFGPGTRLTVL.

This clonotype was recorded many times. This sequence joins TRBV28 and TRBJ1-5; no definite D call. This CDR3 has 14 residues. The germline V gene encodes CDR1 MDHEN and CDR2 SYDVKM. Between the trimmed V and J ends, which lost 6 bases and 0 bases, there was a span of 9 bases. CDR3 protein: CASSPYGSNQPQHF. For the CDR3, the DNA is TGTGCCAGCAGCCCATACGGTAGCAATCAGCCCCAGCATTTT.

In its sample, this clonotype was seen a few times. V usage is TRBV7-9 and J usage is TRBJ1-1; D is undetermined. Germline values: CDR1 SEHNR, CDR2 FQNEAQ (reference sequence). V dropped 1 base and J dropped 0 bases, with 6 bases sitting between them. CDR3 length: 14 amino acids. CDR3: CASSLVLVNTEAFF. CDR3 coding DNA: TGTGCCAGCAGCTTAGTTTTGGTGAACACTGAAGCTTTCTTT.

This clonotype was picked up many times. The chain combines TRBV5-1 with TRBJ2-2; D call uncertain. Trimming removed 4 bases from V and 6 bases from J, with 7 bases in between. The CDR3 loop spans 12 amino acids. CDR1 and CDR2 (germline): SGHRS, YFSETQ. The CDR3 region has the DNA TGCGCCAGCAGCGGAGATCCCGGGGAGCTGTTTTTT. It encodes CASSGDPGELFF.

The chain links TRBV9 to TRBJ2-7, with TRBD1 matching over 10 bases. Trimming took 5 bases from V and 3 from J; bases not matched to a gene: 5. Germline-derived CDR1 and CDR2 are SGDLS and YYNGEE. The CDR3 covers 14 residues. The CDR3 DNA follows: TGTGCCAGCAGTGTACGGGACAGGGGCTACGAGCAGTACTTC. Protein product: CASSVRDRGYEQYF.

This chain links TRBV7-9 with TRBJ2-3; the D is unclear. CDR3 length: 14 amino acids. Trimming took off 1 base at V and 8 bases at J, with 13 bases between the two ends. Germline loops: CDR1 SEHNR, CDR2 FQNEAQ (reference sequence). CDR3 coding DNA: TGTGCCAGCAGCTTAGAGGCGGTGGTTGGTACGCAGTATTTT. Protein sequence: CASSLEAVVGTQYF.

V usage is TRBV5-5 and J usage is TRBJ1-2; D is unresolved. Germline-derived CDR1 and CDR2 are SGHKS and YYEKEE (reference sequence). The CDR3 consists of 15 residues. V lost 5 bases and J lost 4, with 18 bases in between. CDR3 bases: TGTGCCAGCAGTCTTTATGGAGTCAAGAGCTATGGCTACACCTTC. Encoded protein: CASSLYGVKSYGYTF.

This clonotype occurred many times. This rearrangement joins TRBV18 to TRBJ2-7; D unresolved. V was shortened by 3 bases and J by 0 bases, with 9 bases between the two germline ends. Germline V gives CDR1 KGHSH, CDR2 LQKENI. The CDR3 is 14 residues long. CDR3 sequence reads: CASSPSASSYEQYF. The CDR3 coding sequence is TGTGCCAGCTCACCTTCTGCCAGCTCCTACGAGCAGTACTTC.

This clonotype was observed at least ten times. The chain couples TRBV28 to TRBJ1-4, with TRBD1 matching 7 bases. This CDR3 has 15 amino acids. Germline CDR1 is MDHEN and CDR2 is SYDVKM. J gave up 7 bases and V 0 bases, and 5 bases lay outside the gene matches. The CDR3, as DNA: TGTGCCAGCAGTTTATGGGAAGGGGGCAGTGAAAAACTGTTTTTT. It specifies CASSLWEGGSEKLFF.

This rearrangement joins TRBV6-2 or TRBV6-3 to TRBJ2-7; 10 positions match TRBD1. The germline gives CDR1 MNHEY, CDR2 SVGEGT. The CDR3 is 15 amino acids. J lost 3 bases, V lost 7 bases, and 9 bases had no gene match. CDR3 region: CASIPGTGAFYEQYF. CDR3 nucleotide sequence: TGTGCCAGCATCCCCGGGACAGGGGCTTTCTACGAGCAGTACTTC.

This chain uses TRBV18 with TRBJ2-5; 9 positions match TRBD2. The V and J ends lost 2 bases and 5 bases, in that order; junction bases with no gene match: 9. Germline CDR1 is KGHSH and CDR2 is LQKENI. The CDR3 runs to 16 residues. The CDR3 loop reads CASSPKRASGMETQYF. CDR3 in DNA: TGTGCCAGCTCACCAAAGAGGGCTAGCGGGATGGAGACCCAGTACTTC.